This T cell receptor beta chain was retrieved from a study of cytomegalovirus exposure and HLA in healthy donors. Overall study findings and caveats: Later analysis showed most CMV-associated TCR beta chains appearing HLA-restricted. Later analysis identified several of the most significant clusters that appeared linked to common viral pathogens.

V was clipped by 2 bases and J by 2 bases, with 9 bases between them. This CDR3 is 15 amino acids long. Per the germline V gene, CDR1 is MNHNS and CDR2 is SASEGT. Worth noting for this clone: The antigen remains unidentified.

With 60 Vbeta and 13 Jbeta primers, the PCR was carried out. The method was immunoSEQ multiplex PCR; TCRdb's version includes in-frame clones alone and lacks a portion of them. This sample has roughly 130,000 clones, with roughly 70% found just once. This chain joins TRBV6-1 and TRBJ1-4; D is unresolved. Sequencing was performed on PBMCs. The source of this sequence is a man aged 35-49 years in good health and CMV-seropositive. The CDR3 is CASSESPGTNEKLFF. In DNA form, the CDR3 reads TGTGCCAGCAGTGAATCCCCCGGTACTAATGAAAAACTGTTTTTT.